The entry below describes one TCR beta chain. In the source study's methods: Quantification of nucleated cells was approximated via reference gene primer amplification. Generated by immunoSEQ multiplex PCR, the TCRdb table keeps only in-frame clones and is missing some. That table furnishes V, J and clone size, whereas the DNA furnished D and trimming. The sample gives about 140,000 clones, 70% to 90% of which show up once; over 1.5% is in the top ten. The data are from a study of blood T cell repertoires in COVID-19. Overall study context: There were acute and convalescent COVID-19 samples, and they came from the United States, Italy and Spain. T cells, B-cell-depleted T cells, or PBMCs supplied cDNA or gDNA.

The V gene's germline CDR1 is SGHAT and CDR2 FQNNGV. After removal of 4 bases from V and 6 bases from J, the junction contained 4 bases not matched to a gene. The CDR3 covers 14 residues. This sequence was found in a man aged 65 to 79 with acute or convalescent COVID-19. This chain joins TRBV11-2 and TRBJ2-2; 8 positions match TRBD2. Sequenced material: peripheral blood. CDR3 nucleotides: TGTGCCAGCAGCTCACGGGGGGGCGCCGGGGAGCTGTTTTTT. Residues: CASSSRGGAGELFF.